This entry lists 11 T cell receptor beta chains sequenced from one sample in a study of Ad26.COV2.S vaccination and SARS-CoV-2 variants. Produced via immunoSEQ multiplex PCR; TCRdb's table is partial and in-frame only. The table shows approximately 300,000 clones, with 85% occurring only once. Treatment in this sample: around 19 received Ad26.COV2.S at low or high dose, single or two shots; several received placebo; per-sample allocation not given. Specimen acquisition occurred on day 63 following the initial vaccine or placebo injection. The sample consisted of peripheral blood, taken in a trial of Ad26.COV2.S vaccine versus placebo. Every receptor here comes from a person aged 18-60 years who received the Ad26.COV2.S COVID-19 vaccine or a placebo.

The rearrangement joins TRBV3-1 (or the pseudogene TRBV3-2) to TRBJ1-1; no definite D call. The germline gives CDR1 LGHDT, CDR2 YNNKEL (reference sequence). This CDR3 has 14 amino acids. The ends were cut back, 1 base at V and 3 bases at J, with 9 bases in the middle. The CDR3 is CASSQVSEYTEAFF. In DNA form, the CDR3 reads TGTGCCAGCAGCCAAGTTAGTGAGTACACTGAAGCTTTCTTT.

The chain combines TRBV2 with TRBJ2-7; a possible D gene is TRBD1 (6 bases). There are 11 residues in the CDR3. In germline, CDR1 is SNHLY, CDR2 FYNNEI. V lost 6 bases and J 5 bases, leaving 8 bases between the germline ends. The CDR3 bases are TGTGCCAGCAGCGCAGGGGACGAGCAGTACTTC. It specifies CASSAGDEQYF.

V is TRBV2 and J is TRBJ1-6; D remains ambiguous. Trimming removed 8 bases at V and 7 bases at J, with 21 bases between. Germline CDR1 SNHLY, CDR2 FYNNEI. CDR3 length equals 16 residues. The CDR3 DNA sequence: TGTGCCAGCTCTCGAGGGATAGGGAATTTGAATTCACCCCTCCACTTT. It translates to CASSRGIGNLNSPLHF. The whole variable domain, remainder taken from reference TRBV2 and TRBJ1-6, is EPEVTQTPSHQVTQMGQEVILRCVPISNHLYFYWYRQILGQKVEFLVSFYNNEISEKSEIFDDQFSVERPDGSNFTLKIRSTKLEDSAMYFCASSRGIGNLNSPLHFGNGTRLTVT.

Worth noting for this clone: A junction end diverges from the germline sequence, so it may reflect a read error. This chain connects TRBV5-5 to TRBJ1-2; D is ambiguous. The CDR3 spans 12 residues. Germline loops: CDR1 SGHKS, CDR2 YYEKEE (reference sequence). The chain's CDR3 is CASSDPWYDYTF. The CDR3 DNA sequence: TGTGCCAGCAGCGATCCATGGTATGACTACACCTTC.

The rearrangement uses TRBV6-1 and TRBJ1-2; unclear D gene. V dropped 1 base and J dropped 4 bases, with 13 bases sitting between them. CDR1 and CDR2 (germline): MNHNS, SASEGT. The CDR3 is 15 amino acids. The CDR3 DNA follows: TGTGCCAGCAGTGAAGAAGACTACTACGGCTATGGCTACACCTTC. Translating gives CASSEEDYYGYGYTF.

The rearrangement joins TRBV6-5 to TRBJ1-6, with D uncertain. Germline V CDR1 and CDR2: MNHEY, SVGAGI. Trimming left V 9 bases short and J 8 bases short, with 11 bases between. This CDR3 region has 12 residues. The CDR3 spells CASDGDYSPLHF. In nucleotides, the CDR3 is TGTGCCAGTGACGGTGATTATTCACCCCTCCACTTT.

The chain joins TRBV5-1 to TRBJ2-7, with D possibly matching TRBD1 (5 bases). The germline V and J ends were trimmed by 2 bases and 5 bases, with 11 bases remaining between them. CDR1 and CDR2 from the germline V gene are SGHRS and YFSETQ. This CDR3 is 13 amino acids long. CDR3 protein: CASSFRTRHEQYF. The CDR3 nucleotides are TGCGCCAGCAGCTTCCGGACACGTCACGAGCAGTACTTC.

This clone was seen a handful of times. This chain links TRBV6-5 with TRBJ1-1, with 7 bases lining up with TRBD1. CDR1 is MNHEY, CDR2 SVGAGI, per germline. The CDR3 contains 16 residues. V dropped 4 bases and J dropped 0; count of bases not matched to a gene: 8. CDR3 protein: CASSSRYRGMNTEAFF. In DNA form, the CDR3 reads TGTGCCAGCAGTTCTAGATACAGGGGCATGAACACTGAAGCTTTCTTT.

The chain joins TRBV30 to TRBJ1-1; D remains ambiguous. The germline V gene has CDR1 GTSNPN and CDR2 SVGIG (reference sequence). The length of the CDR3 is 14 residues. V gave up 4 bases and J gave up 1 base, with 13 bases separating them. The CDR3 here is CAWNDRVPNTEAFF. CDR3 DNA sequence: TGTGCCTGGAACGACCGGGTCCCGAACACTGAAGCTTTCTTT.

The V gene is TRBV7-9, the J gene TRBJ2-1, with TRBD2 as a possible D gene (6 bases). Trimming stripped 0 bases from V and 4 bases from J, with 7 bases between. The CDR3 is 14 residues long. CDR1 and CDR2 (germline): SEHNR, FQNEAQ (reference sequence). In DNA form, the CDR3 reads TGTGCCAGCAGCTTAGCCGGGACTTACAATGAGCAGTTCTTC. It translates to CASSLAGTYNEQFF.

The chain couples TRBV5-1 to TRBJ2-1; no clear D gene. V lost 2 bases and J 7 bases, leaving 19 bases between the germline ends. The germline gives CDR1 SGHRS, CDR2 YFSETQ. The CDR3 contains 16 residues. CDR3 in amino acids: CASSLAPGPLGNEQFF. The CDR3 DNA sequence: TGCGCCAGCAGCTTAGCCCCCGGCCCCCTGGGGAATGAGCAGTTCTTC.